The rows below give T cell receptor beta chains drawn from one sample of a study of metastatic and nonmetastatic thyroid tumors. TCRdb reassembled clones from the PCR reads with MiXCR. The table lists 15,000 to 20,000 clones, about 32% of them singletons. The specimen sequenced was tumor tissue. Receptor source: a male donor with papillary thyroid cancer or a benign thyroid nodule (not recorded which). Some clones in this sample may be carry-over from other donors' samples. Both conserved end residues are part of each CDR3. The D gene is left open where the match is weak. Rows give clone size only sometimes, using once, few, many, or a class for an expanded clone.

size	J	V	D	DNA	CDR3
-	TRBJ1-5	TRBV27	TRBD1	TGTGCCAGCCGAAAGCAGGGGGCCCTGTGTCAGCCTCAGCATTTT	CASRKQGALCQPQHF
many	TRBJ1-6	TRBV9	TRBD1	TGTGCCAGCAGCGTGCGGGACAGTAATTCACCCCTCCACTTT	CASSVRDSNSPLHF
-	TRBJ2-2	TRBV5-1	-	TGCGCCAGCAGCTTGGGGTCCCCGTTTTTGTCGTCCACCGGGGAGCTGTTTTTT	CASSLGSPFLSSTGELFF
-	TRBJ2-5	TRBV7-6	-	TGTGCCAGCAGCTTAGATTTGGGCCCCAGGACCCAGTACTTC	CASSLDLGPRTQYF
few	TRBJ2-2	TRBV28	-	TGTGCCAGCAGTTTATACGGGGTGGACAAAGACACCGGGGAGCTGTTTTTT	CASSLYGVDKDTGELFF
few	TRBJ2-7	TRBV2	TRBD1	TGTGCCAGTCAACGGGACAGGTACTACGAGCAGTACTTC	CASQRDRYYEQYF
-	TRBJ2-7	TRBV6-2/TRBV6-3	-	TGTGCCAGCAGTTTTCACCCGATCTACGAGCAGTACTTC	CASSFHPIYEQYF
-	TRBJ2-7	TRBV6-1	TRBD2	TGTGCCACCGACCGGGAGGAGGAGTACGAGCAGTACTTC	CATDREEEYEQYF
many	TRBJ1-1	TRBV7-6	-	TGTGCCAGCAGCTCTCAAGGGGTGACGGGTACTGAAGCTTTCTTT	CASSSQGVTGTEAFF
-	TRBJ1-2	TRBV11-3	TRBD1	TGTGCCAGCAGCTCCGGGACAGTCCCCTATGGCTACACCTTC	CASSSGTVPYGYTF
-	TRBJ2-1	TRBV20-1	-	TGCAGTGCTAGAGCTAGGAGTAGCGTGGGCCACAATGAGCAGTTCTTC	CSARARSSVGHNEQFF
-	TRBJ2-7	TRBV20-1	TRBD1	TGCAGTGCGCTTAGACAGGGCTCCTACGAGCAGTACTTC	CSALRQGSYEQYF
many	TRBJ1-2	TRBV20-1	TRBD1	TGCAGTGCCACGGGACAGGGTTTTGGCTACACCTTC	CSATGQGFGYTF
once	TRBJ2-5	TRBV3-1	TRBD1	TGTGCCAGCAGCCAAGGTCCGCCAGGGGGAAAGGGAGAGACCCAGTACTTC	CASSQGPPGGKGETQYF
medium-sized	TRBJ2-7	TRBV6-1	TRBD2	TGTGCCAGCAGTGAACTCTACGGGGGGGTGGAGCAGTACTTC	CASSELYGGVEQYF
-	TRBJ1-4	TRBV4-2	-	TGTGCCAGCAGCCAAGCAACTAATGAAAAACTGTTTTTT	CASSQATNEKLFF
-	TRBJ2-1	TRBV19	TRBD1	TGTGCCAGTAGTCTCGACAGGGAACTCCAGTTCTTC	CASSLDRELQFF
large	TRBJ1-4	TRBV25-1	-	TGTGCCAGCAGTGAATCAACGTCCGGGAATGAAAAACTGTTTTTT	CASSESTSGNEKLFF
-	TRBJ2-7	TRBV7-2	-	TGTGCCAGCAGCCTTACGCCCGGGACCAACTACGAGCAGTACTTC	CASSLTPGTNYEQYF
few	TRBJ2-7	TRBV10-3	TRBD1	TGTGCCATCAGTGAATTATTACAGGGGGCTAGCGAGCAGTACTTC	CAISELLQGASEQYF
-	TRBJ1-1	TRBV11-2	-	TGTGCCAGCAGCTTTAGCATGGACAGCGGAGCTTTCTTT	CASSFSMDSGAFF
many	TRBJ2-7	TRBV12-3/TRBV12-4	-	TGTGCCAGCAGTTCCTCGACAGCTCTCTACGAGCAGTACTTC	CASSSSTALYEQYF
many	TRBJ2-5	TRBV2	-	TGTGCCAGCAGTGAAGCGCTTAGCGGCCAAGAGACCCAGTACTTC	CASSEALSGQETQYF
-	TRBJ1-6	TRBV4-1	-	TGCGCCAGCAGCCAAGATTACCCCGCTAATTCACCCCTCCACTTT	CASSQDYPANSPLHF
once	TRBJ2-1	TRBV20-1	-	TGCAGTGCTACTTCACTAGACAATGAGCAGTTCTTC	CSATSLDNEQFF
few	TRBJ2-7	TRBV27	-	TGTGCCAGCAGTTCCCGGGACACTTCCTTCTACGAGCAGTACTTC	CASSSRDTSFYEQYF
few	TRBJ1-1	TRBV6-2/TRBV6-3	-	TGTGCCAGCAGTTACTCGATTTCGGACAGTAGGCCTGAAGCTTTCTTT	CASSYSISDSRPEAFF
-	TRBJ2-1	TRBV7-6	-	TGTGCCAGCAGCTTAGACGTCGGGCGTGAGGGTGGGAATGAGCAGTTCTTC	CASSLDVGREGGNEQFF
-	TRBJ2-1	TRBV6-2/TRBV6-3	TRBD2	TGTGCCAGCAGTGACCCCAGCGGGAATTACTATGAGCAGTTCTTC	CASSDPSGNYYEQFF
many	TRBJ1-1	TRBV7-9	-	TGTGCCAGCAGCTTAAGGTGGGGGGAAGCTTTCTTT	CASSLRWGEAFF
medium-sized	TRBJ2-1	TRBV19	TRBD2	TGTGCCAGTCAGCGGGACTCCTACAATGAGCAGTTCTTC	CASQRDSYNEQFF
-	TRBJ1-2	TRBV9	TRBD1	TGTGCCAGCAGCGGGGGACAGGGGGCCCTCTTGTCTGGCTACACCTTC	CASSGGQGALLSGYTF
-	TRBJ1-3	TRBV6-6	-	TGTGCCAGCAGTTACGGTTGGGAACTGGAGGGAAACACCATATATTTT	CASSYGWELEGNTIYF
many	TRBJ1-5	TRBV12-3/TRBV12-4	-	TGTGCCAGCAGCTCTACAGGTGGGGGTTATCAGCCCCAGCATTTT	CASSSTGGGYQPQHF
few	TRBJ2-1	TRBV25-1	-	TGTGCCATCAGCGAACTTTACAATGAGCAGTTCTTC	CAISELYNEQFF
many	TRBJ2-3	TRBV28	-	TGTGCCAGCAGTTTAAAGCTAGATACGCAGTATTTT	CASSLKLDTQYF
-	TRBJ2-7	TRBV29-1	-	TGCAGCGTCCTACCGGACAGCAACTCCTACGAGCAGTACTTC	CSVLPDSNSYEQYF
few	TRBJ2-1	TRBV7-9	-	TGTGCCAGCAGCTTTGGGGACAATGAGCAGTTCTTC	CASSFGDNEQFF
medium-sized	TRBJ1-1	TRBV12-3/TRBV12-4	-	TGTGCCAGCAGGACGAGAGGGCCGGCGGGCACTGAAGCTTTCTTT	CASRTRGPAGTEAFF
-	TRBJ2-7	TRBV11-3	TRBD1	TGTGCCAGCAGCACGGACACAGGGGACTACGAGCAGTACTTC	CASSTDTGDYEQYF
-	TRBJ1-2	TRBV6-5	TRBD1	TGTGCCAGCAGGTATTCGGGACAGGCATATAACTCTTGCTACACCTTC	CASRYSGQAYNSCYTF
-	TRBJ2-1	TRBV6-1	-	TGTGCCAGCCGTCAACATGTGGCGCGTGTCTACAATGAGCAGTTCTTC	CASRQHVARVYNEQFF
-	TRBJ1-6	TRBV27	-	TGTGCCAGCAGTTTATCTATGGGGACTGCCTTTAAGTCACCCCTCCACTTT	CASSLSMGTAFKSPLHF
-	TRBJ2-1	TRBV11-3	TRBD2	TGTGCCAGCAGCTTAGTGAGAATTCTAGCGGGGGGCAGGGACAATGAGCAGTTCTTC	CASSLVRILAGGRDNEQFF
-	TRBJ2-1	TRBV4-2	-	TGTGCCAGCTCCACAGGCCGGGGGAGGTCTGAGGATGAGCAGTTCTTC	CASSTGRGRSEDEQFF
-	TRBJ2-3	TRBV6-1	-	TGTGCCAGCAGCCCCGGGTCAGATACGCGGTATTTT	CASSPGSDTRYF
many	TRBJ1-4	TRBV25-1	-	TGTGCCAGCAGTGAACCCACCACCGGTAATGAAAAACTGTTTTTT	CASSEPTTGNEKLFF
many	TRBJ1-1	TRBV27	-	TGTGCCAGCAGTTGGTACAGGGACAACTCCGAAGCTTTCTTT	CASSWYRDNSEAFF
-	TRBJ2-3	TRBV11-1	-	TGTGCCAGCAGCCCGCTAGCTTGGTATACATATACTCAGTATTTT	CASSPLAWYTYTQYF
-	TRBJ2-7	TRBV20-1	-	TGCAGTGCTCCATCGGGACGCCTCGCCTACGAGCAGTACTTC	CSAPSGRLAYEQYF
many	TRBJ2-3	TRBV6-5	TRBD2	TGTGCCAGCAGTTACTCCTTGGGGGGGGATACGCAGTATTTT	CASSYSLGGDTQYF
-	TRBJ1-1	TRBV6-6	-	TGTGCCAGCAGTTACGGGGATATGGACACTGAAGCTTTCTTT	CASSYGDMDTEAFF
many	TRBJ2-7	TRBV6-5	-	TGTGCCAGCAGTTACAAGACTGCATTCCCCTACGAGCAGTACTTC	CASSYKTAFPYEQYF
medium-sized	TRBJ1-3	TRBV12-3/TRBV12-4	-	TGTGCCAGCAGTTTACACTCTGGAAACACCATATATTTT	CASSLHSGNTIYF
many	TRBJ2-1	TRBV4-1	TRBD2	TGCGCCAGCAGCCAAGTCCCTGTTTCGACTAGCGGGATATATGAGCAGTTCTTC	CASSQVPVSTSGIYEQFF